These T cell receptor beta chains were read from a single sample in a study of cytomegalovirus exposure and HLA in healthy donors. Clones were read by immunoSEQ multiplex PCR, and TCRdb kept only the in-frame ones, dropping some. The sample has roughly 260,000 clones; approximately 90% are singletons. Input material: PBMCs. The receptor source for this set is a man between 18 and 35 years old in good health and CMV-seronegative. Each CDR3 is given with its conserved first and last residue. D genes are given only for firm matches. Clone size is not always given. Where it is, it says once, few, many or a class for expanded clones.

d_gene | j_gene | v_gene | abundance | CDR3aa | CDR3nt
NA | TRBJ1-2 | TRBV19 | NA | CASSPGRGNYGYTF | TGTGCCAGTAGCCCGGGCAGGGGAAACTATGGCTACACCTTC
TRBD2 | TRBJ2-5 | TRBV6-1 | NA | CASSPSGRAKETQYF | TGTGCCAGCAGTCCTAGCGGGAGGGCCAAAGAGACCCAGTACTTC
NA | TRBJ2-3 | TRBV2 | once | CATPISRRGTQYF | TGTGCCACCCCCATTAGCCGGAGGGGTACGCAGTATTTT
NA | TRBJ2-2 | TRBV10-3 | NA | CATGTSNTGELFF | TGTGCCACCGGGACTTCTAACACCGGGGAGCTGTTTTTT
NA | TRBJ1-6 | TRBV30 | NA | CAWSVRGRDSPLHF | TGTGCCTGGAGTGTACGGGGGAGAGATTCACCCCTCCACTTT
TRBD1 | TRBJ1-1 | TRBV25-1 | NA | CASSEFRDSREAFF | TGTGCCAGCAGTGAATTCCGGGACAGCCGTGAAGCTTTCTTT
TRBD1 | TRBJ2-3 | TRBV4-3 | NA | CASSHRPDRVADTQYF | TGCGCCAGCAGCCACCGCCCGGACAGGGTGGCAGATACGCAGTATTTT
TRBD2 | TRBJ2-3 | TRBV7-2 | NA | CASRLSGTDTQYF | TGTGCCAGCAGACTTAGCGGGACAGATACGCAGTATTTT
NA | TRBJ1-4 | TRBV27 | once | CASSFGEKLFF | TGTGCCAGCAGTTTCGGTGAAAAACTGTTTTTT
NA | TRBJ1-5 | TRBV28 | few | CASTRGSQPQHF | TGTGCCAGCACCCGGGGATCTCAGCCCCAGCATTTT
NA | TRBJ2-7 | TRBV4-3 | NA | CASSLDSPPSEQYF | TGCGCCAGCAGCCTCGACTCGCCACCCAGCGAGCAGTACTTC
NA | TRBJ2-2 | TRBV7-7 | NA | CASSFSKNTGELFF | TGTGCTAGCAGCTTTTCTAAGAACACCGGGGAGCTGTTTTTT
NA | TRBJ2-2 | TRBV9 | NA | CASSPTGNTGELFF | TGTGCCAGCAGCCCGACGGGGAACACCGGGGAGCTGTTTTTT
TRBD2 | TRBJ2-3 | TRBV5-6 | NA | CASSSLSRLAHYTDTQYF | TGTGCCAGCAGCTCGCTTAGCCGACTAGCGCATTACACAGATACGCAGTATTTT
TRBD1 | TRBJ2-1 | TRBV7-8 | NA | CASYGTVHNEQFF | TGTGCCAGTTACGGGACAGTCCACAATGAGCAGTTCTTC
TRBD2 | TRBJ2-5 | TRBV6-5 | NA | CASSYSTSGSETQYF | TGTGCCAGCAGTTACTCGACTAGCGGGAGTGAGACCCAGTACTTC
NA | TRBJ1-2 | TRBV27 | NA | CASSLDRRDSLGYTF | TGTGCCAGCAGCCTGGACAGACGTGATTCTCTTGGCTACACCTTC
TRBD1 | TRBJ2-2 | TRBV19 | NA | CASSIEGQGPGELFF | TGTGCCAGTAGTATAGAGGGACAGGGACCCGGGGAGCTGTTTTTT
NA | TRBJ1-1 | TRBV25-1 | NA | CATGTGGAEAFF | TGTGCCACCGGAACAGGAGGGGCTGAAGCTTTCTTT
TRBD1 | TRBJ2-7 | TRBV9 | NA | CASSVGTGASYEQYF | TGTGCCAGCAGCGTCGGGACAGGGGCCTCCTACGAGCAGTACTTC
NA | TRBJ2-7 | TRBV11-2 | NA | CASSLGGAGEQYF | TGTGCCAGCAGCTTAGGCGGCGCGGGGGAGCAGTACTTC
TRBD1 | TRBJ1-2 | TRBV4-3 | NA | CASSQERGTVYGYTF | TGCGCCAGCAGCCAAGAGAGGGGGACAGTCTATGGCTACACCTTC
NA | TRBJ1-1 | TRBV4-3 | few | CASSRDGENEAFF | TGCGCCAGCAGCCGAGACGGAGAGAATGAAGCTTTCTTT
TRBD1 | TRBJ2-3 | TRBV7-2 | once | CASSFGDRAQYF | TGTGCCAGCAGCTTCGGGGACAGAGCGCAGTATTTT
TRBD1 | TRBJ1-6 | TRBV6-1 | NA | CASWDSPFLSPLHF | TGTGCCAGCTGGGACAGCCCTTTCCTTTCACCCCTCCACTTT
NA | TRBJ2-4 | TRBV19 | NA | CASSTPLLLAKNIQYF | TGTGCCAGTAGTACCCCTTTATTACTAGCCAAAAACATTCAGTACTTC
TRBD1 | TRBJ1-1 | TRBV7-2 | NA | CASSGQANTEAFF | TGTGCCAGCTCGGGACAGGCGAACACTGAAGCTTTCTTT
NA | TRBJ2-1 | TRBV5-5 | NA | CASSFGGENEQFF | TGTGCCAGCAGCTTCGGGGGAGAGAATGAGCAGTTCTTC
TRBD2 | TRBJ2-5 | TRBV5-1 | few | CASTRAGPQETQYF | TGCGCCAGCACTCGAGCGGGACCCCAAGAGACCCAGTACTTC
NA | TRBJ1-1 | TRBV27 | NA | CASRADWGVNTEAFF | TGTGCCAGCCGGGCAGACTGGGGGGTGAACACTGAAGCTTTCTTT
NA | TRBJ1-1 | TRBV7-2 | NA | CASSPQRESLEAFF | TGTGCCAGCAGCCCCCAAAGGGAGTCACTGGAAGCTTTCTTT
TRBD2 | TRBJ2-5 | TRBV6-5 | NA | CASSYLSGGQETQYF | TGTGCCAGCAGTTACTTAAGCGGGGGCCAAGAGACCCAGTACTTC
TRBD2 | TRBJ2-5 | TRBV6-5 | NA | CASKPSSGEETQYF | TGTGCCAGCAAGCCCTCTAGCGGGGAAGAGACCCAGTACTTC
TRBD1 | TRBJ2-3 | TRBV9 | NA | CASSETGTTDTQYF | TGTGCCAGCAGCGAGACAGGGACCACAGATACGCAGTATTTT
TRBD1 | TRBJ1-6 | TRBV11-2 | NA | CASSLTGGYNSPLHF | TGTGCCAGCAGCCTGACAGGGGGGTATAATTCACCCCTCCACTTT
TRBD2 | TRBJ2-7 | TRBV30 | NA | CAWSVRGGTREQYF | TGTGCCTGGAGTGTACGGGGAGGGACGAGGGAGCAGTACTTC
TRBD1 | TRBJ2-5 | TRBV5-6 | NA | CASSLGRGIGRGSTQYF | TGTGCCAGCAGCTTGGGCAGGGGGATCGGGCGAGGCTCGACCCAGTACTTC
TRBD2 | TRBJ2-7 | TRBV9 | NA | CASSAGWGGTYEQYF | TGTGCCAGCAGCGCCGGTTGGGGGGGGACCTACGAGCAGTACTTC
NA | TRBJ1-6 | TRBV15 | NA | CATSSGVAYNSPLHF | TGTGCCACCAGCAGCGGGGTGGCCTATAATTCACCCCTCCACTTT
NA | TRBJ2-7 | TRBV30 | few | CACHVYSSSYEQYF | TGTGCCTGCCATGTCTATTCTTCATCCTACGAGCAGTACTTC
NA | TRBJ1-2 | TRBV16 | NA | CASSQSAGVEGYTF | TGTGCCAGCAGCCAATCGGCCGGGGTCGAAGGCTACACCTTC
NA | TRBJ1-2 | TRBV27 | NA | CASTRGGSGDGYTF | TGTGCCAGCACCCGCGGGGGGTCCGGCGATGGCTACACCTTC
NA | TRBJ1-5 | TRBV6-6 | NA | CASREYSNQPQHF | TGTGCCAGCAGGGAGTATAGCAATCAGCCCCAGCATTTT
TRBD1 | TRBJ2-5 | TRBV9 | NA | CASTRTGTLQETQYF | TGTGCCAGCACCCGGACAGGGACCCTACAAGAGACCCAGTACTTC
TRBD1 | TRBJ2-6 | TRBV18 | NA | CASSRQGAGANVLTF | TGTGCCAGCTCACGCCAGGGGGCTGGGGCCAACGTCCTGACTTTC
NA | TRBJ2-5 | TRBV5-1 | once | CASSGSGDRETQYF | TGCGCCAGCAGCGGGAGTGGGGATAGGGAGACCCAGTACTTC